This T cell receptor beta chain was observed in a study of T cell repertoires in cytomegalovirus infection. Study as a whole: The authors relied on CMV epitopes, both recently identified HLA-C-restricted and well-studied HLA-B-restricted.

This clonotype came up a few times. Its antigen is still unknown. With 6 bases removed from V and 5 bases from J, the gap between germline ends came to 14 bases. Looked up from germline, CDR1 is MNHEY and CDR2 is SVGAGI. The CDR3 totals 14 residues. TCRdb reanalysed the reads using MiXCR and keeps one entry per CDR3 protein. The sample has about 830,000 distinct CDR3 sequences, roughly 33% seen once. Study results and caveats: Clonotypes of TCR beta that were HLA-C-restricted and CMV-specific dominated the ex vivo response. People with CMV and the relevant HLA were identified by cumulative public TCR beta family frequency.

The chain employs TRBV6-5 and TRBJ1-5; no reliable D call. This receptor was identified in a human donor in good health (CMV status not recorded). Some clones in this sample may be carry-over from other donors' samples. This specimen was cultured CD8+ T cells from PBMCs, taken from culture after CMV antigen stimulation. CDR3 in amino acids: CASRLSGPHQPQHF. CDR3 coding DNA: TGTGCCAGCAGACTTTCTGGCCCCCATCAGCCCCAGCATTTT.